This T cell receptor beta chain was identified during a study of metastatic and nonmetastatic thyroid tumors. The wider study: Samples came from malignant and benign thyroid patients, and repertoires were compared across blood and tumor or nodule tissue.

As handled by the study authors: Clinicopathological groups differed in CDR3, with these differences serving to build a distant-metastasis classifier for papillary thyroid cancer. With MiXCR, TCRdb reprocessed the PCR reads. It is TCRdb's table, rather than the study itself, that gives the V and J calls and clone size. There are some 41,000 clones in the sample; roughly 27% occur only once, and more than 9% lies in the top ten. Germline-derived CDR1 and CDR2 are SGHNT and YYREEE (reference sequence). Trimming cost V 0 bases and J 2 bases, with 9 bases left between them. The CDR3 length is 15 residues. There were no patients who had received any treatment before thyroid surgery.

Sequenced: blood. The chain is built from TRBV5-4 and TRBJ1-3; TRBD1 might be the D (5 bases). This clonotype was obtained from a male donor with papillary thyroid cancer or a benign thyroid nodule (not recorded which). Some clones in this sample may be carry-over from other donors' samples. The CDR3 loop reads CASSLGGATGNTIYF. Here the CDR3 DNA reads TGTGCCAGCAGCTTGGGAGGGGCAACTGGAAACACCATATATTTT.